This is a list of T cell receptor beta chains from one sample in a study of blood T cell repertoires in COVID-19. Assay used: immunoSEQ multiplex PCR; TCRdb lists only in-frame clones, some missing. The sample has about 210,000 clones; 70% to 85% are singletons. Sequenced: peripheral blood. The origin of the receptors is a man in his forties who had recovered from COVID-19. CDR3s leave out the opening cysteine and the closing phenylalanine or tryptophan. Clone size is shown for a subset of rows, as once, few, many or a class of expanded clone.

abundance: .
v_gene: TRBV19
CDR3aa: ASKPLPGYGYT

abundance: .
v_gene: TRBV27
CDR3aa: ASRERNYGYT

abundance: .
v_gene: TRBV6-2/TRBV6-3
CDR3aa: ASSSRRLAVGSGANVLT

abundance: .
v_gene: TRBV15
CDR3aa: ATSTLAGGPPETQY

abundance: .
v_gene: TRBV5-1
CDR3aa: ASSPGQGRWSPLH

abundance: .
v_gene: TRBV4-3
CDR3aa: ASSRDRYTPLH

abundance: .
v_gene: TRBV20-1
CDR3aa: SASLSSGTDTQY

abundance: .
v_gene: TRBV4-3
CDR3aa: ASSQTTGPANYGYT

abundance: once
v_gene: TRBV4-3
CDR3aa: ASSRDRATGNTIY

abundance: .
v_gene: TRBV30
CDR3aa: AWTHLLADTQY

abundance: .
v_gene: TRBV15
CDR3aa: ATSRGTSGRRTGELF

abundance: .
v_gene: TRBV6-6
CDR3aa: ASSRKVPGQGLTNEKLF

abundance: .
v_gene: TRBV7-2
CDR3aa: ASSLRDRGNSPLH

abundance: .
v_gene: TRBV9
CDR3aa: ASSPLSGNTEAF

abundance: .
v_gene: TRBV5-1
CDR3aa: ASSLVREASTDTQY

abundance: .
v_gene: TRBV6-5
CDR3aa: ASSRPAGGPYEQY

abundance: .
v_gene: TRBV5-6
CDR3aa: ASSLGERGYT

abundance: once
v_gene: TRBV9
CDR3aa: ASSVTGGDQPQH

abundance: .
v_gene: TRBV10-1
CDR3aa: ASSESYQFDEQY

abundance: .
v_gene: TRBV27
CDR3aa: ASSSPGQVSYEQY

abundance: .
v_gene: TRBV7-2
CDR3aa: ASSADRGDTQY

abundance: .
v_gene: TRBV18
CDR3aa: ASSPTSHQGYGYT

abundance: once
v_gene: TRBV27
CDR3aa: ASSLMGDDGYT

abundance: once
v_gene: TRBV12-3/TRBV12-4
CDR3aa: ASSQGRDPQH

abundance: .
v_gene: TRBV5-4
CDR3aa: ASSSLRGYYGYT

abundance: once
v_gene: TRBV7-2
CDR3aa: ASSFPPRTSGRSDTQY

abundance: .
v_gene: TRBV10-3
CDR3aa: AISDSSEGYGYT

abundance: once
v_gene: TRBV30
CDR3aa: AWSSTGTSYNEQF

abundance: .
v_gene: TRBV6-5
CDR3aa: ASTRSSSTEAF

abundance: .
v_gene: TRBV12-3/TRBV12-4
CDR3aa: ASGGSSYNEQF

abundance: few
v_gene: TRBV9
CDR3aa: ASSVVGHPANTGELF